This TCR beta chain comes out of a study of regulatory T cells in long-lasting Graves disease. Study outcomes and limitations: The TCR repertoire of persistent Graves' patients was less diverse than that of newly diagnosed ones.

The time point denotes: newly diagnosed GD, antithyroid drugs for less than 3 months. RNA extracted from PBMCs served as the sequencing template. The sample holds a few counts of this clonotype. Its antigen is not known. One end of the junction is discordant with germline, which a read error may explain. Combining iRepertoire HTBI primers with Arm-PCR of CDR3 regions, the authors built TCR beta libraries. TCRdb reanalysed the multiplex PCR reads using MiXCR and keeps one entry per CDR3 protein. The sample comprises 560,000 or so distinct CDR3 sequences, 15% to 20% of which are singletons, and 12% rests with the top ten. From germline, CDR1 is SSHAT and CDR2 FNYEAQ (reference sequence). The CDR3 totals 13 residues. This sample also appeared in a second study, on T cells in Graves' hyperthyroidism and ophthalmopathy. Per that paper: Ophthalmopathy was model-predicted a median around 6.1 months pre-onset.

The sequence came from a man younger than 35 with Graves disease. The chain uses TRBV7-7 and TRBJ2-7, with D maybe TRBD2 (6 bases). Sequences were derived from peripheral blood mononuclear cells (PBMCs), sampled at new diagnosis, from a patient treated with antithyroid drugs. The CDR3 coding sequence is TGTGCTAGCAGCTCCGTATCGGGGGACGAGCAGTACTTC. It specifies CASSSVSGDEQYF.